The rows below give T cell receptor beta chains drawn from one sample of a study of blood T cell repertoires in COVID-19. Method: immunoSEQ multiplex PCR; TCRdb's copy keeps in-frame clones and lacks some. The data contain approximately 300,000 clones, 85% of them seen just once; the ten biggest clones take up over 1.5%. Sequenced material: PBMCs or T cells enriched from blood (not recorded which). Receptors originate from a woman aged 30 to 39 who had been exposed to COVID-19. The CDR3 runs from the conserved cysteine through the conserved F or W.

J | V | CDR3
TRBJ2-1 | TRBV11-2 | CASSLQRRPNNNEQFF
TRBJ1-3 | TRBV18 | CASSPGAGNTIYF
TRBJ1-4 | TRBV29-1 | CSVDPGQGAEKLFF
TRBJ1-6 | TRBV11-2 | CASSPRLNSPLHF
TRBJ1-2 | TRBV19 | CASSPVLGRGYGYTF
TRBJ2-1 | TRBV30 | CAWSQTAAHNEQFF
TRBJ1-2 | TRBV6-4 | CASSDSLGAIGGYTF
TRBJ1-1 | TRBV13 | CASSEGVSEAFF
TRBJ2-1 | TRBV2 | CASSEARVYNEQFF
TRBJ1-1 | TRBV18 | CASSPPSGLMNTEAFF
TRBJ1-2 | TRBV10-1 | CASSEHRGPHYGYTF
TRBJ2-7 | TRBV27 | CASSPRQGWEQYF
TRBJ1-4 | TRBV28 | CASSFGTAGANEKLFF
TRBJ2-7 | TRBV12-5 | CASGFHRGGRDEQYF
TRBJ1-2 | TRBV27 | CASSLGQGRGYTF
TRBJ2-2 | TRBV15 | CATSRDLQAVFNTGELFF
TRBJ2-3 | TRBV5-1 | CASSTGVSTDTQYF
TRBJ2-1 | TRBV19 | CASSQGSRINEQFF